Sequencing of this T cell receptor beta chain was carried out in a study of OX40 agonist ivuxolimab in advanced cancers. General study findings and limits: Expanded peripheral T cell antigen specificity was not determined.

Sequencing used immunoSEQ multiplex PCR; TCRdb keeps in-frame clones, though not all of them. The sample holds some 100,000 clones; around 90% are singletons and the top ten take under 0.95%. The CDR3 has 12 amino acids. Germline values: CDR1 LGHNA, CDR2 YNFKEQ. As to this clone: The antigen remains undetermined. One end of the junction does not line up with germline, which may come from a read error.

The sequencing used CD4+ or CD8+ T cells sorted from blood, collected in a trial of the OX40 agonist ivuxolimab. The rearrangement uses TRBV4-2 and TRBJ2-1; no clear D gene. The receptor was derived from an adult with an advanced solid tumor such as melanoma, head and neck, liver or kidney cancer. CDR3 DNA sequence: TGTGCCAGCAGCCAAGATCACGGCTACCGCCTCTTC. The encoded protein is CASSQDHGYRLF.